The TCR beta chain under discussion was sequenced for a study of spatial heterogeneity in lung cancer. TCRdb re-called the 5' RACE reads through MiXCR, storing one row per CDR3 protein. The profile shows nearly 50,000 distinct CDR3 sequences, around 7.6% of them singletons. This clonotype is classed as medium-sized. Indicated time point: sample taken at primary tumor resection. Whole RNA, which was extracted from tumor, nontumor lung tissue or frozen PBMC, was sequenced without any cell sorting. Donation came from 70 or so patients with untreated early-stage non-small cell lung cancer. The source material was PBMCs, sampled at surgery. The source is a female donor with early-stage non-small cell lung cancer.

The CDR3 nucleotides are TGTGCCAGCAGCTTAGAACAGGCAGGGTTGCTCTCTGTAGATACGCAGTATTTT. It codes for CASSLEQAGLLSVDTQYF. The chain carries TRBV7-2 and TRBJ2-3; weak D call: TRBD1 (5 bases). This CDR3 is 18 amino acids long. Germline V gene sequence: CDR1 SGHTA, CDR2 FQGNSA. Trimming took off 1 base at V and 5 bases at J, with 22 bases between the two ends.